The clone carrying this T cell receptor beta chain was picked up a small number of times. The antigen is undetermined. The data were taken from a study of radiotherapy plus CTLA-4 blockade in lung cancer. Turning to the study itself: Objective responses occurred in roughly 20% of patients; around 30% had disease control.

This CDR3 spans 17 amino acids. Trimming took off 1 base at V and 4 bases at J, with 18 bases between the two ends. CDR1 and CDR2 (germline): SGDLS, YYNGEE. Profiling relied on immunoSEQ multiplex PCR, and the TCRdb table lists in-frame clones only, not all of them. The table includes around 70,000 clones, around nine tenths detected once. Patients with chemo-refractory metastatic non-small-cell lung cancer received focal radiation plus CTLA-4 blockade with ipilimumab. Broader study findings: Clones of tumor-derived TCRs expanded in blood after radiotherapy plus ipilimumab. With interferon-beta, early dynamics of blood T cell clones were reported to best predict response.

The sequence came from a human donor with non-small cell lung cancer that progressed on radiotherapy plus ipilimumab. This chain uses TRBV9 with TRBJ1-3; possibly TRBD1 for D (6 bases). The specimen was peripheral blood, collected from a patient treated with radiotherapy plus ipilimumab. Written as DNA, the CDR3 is TGTGCCAGCAGCGTAACAGGGAGTGGGGCTGGAGGAAACACCATATATTTT. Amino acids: CASSVTGSGAGGNTIYF.